This T cell receptor beta chain was identified during a study of control samples from healthy donors and cancer patients. Sequencing used immunoSEQ multiplex PCR; TCRdb keeps in-frame clones, though not all of them. The table lists tens of thousands of clones, 75% to 90% of them singletons, with 45% to 50% in the top ten. Per the germline V gene, CDR1 is LGHNT and CDR2 is FRNRAP. Trimming took off 6 bases at V and 2 bases at J, with 10 bases between the two ends. The CDR3 is 13 amino acids. The sequenced material came from blood. This sequence joins TRBV12-5 and TRBJ1-1; D not resolved. The TCR sequence derives from a man in his 60s in good health. The DNA for the CDR3 is TGTGCTAGTGGATCCGGACGAAACACTGAAGCTTTCTTT. Residues: CASGSGRNTEAFF.